This TCR beta chain was documented in a study of vaccination effects on CD4 cells after COVID-19. Subsequent to a culture period of under 11 days, CD4+ T cells were isolated. Libraries were prepared by immunoSEQ multiplex PCR; TCRdb keeps only in-frame clonotypes and omits some of them. The repertoire holds about 48,000 clones, with approximately 61% as singletons. Points on this clone: Its target is not known.

Regarding the study as a whole: Only 1 of 255 vaccine-induced clones from healthy vaccinees cross-reacted with common cold coronaviruses.

The CDR3 sequence is 10 residues long. J gave up 8 bases and V 6 bases, and 2 bases lay outside the gene matches. Germline CDR1 DFQATT, CDR2 SNEGSKA (reference sequence). The sequenced sample was CD4+ T cells from PBMCs cultured without peptide, obtained before COVID-19 vaccination. The V and J genes are TRBV20-1 and TRBJ1-2; 8 bases match TRBD1. The sequence came from a human donor who received a COVID-19 vaccine. The CDR3 DNA reads TGCAGTGCCAGGGGGCAAGGCTACACCTTC. This gives the protein CSARGQGYTF.